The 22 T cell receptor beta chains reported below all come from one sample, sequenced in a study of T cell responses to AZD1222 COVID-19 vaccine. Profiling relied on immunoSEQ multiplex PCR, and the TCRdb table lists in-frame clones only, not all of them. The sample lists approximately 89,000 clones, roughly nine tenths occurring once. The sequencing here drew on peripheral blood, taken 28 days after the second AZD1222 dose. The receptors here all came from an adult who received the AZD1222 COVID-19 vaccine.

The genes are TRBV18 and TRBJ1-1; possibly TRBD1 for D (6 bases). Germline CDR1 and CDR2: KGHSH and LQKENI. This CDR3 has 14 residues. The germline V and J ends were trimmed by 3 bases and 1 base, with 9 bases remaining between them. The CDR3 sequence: CASSPGRGNTEAFF. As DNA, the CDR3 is TGTGCCAGCTCACCGGGCAGGGGGAACACTGAAGCTTTCTTT.

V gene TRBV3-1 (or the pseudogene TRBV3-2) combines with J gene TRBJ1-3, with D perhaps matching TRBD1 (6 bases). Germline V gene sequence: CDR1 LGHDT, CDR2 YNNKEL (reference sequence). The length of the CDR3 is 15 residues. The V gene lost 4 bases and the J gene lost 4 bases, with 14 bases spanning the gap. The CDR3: CASSPGGGTGNTIYF. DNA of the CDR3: TGTGCCAGCAGCCCAGGAGGAGGGACAGGAAACACCATATATTTT.

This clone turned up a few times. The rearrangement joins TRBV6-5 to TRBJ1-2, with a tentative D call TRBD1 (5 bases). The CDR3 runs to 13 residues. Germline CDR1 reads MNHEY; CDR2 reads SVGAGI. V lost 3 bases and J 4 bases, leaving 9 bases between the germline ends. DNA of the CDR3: TGTGCCAGCAGTTATGAGAGGGGCTATGGCTACACCTTC. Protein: CASSYERGYGYTF.

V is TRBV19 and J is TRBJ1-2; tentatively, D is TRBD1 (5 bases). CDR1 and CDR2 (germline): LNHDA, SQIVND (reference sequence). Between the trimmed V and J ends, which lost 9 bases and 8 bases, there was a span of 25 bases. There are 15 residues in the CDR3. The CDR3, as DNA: TGTGCCAGCTACCGGTACCTGAGGGGAGGGGACGGCTACACCTTC. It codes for CASYRYLRGGDGYTF.

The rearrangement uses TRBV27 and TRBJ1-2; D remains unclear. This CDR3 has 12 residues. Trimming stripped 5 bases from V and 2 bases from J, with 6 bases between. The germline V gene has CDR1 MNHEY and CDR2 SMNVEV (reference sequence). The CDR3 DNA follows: TGTGCCAGCAGTGACCCGAACTATGGCTACACCTTC. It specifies CASSDPNYGYTF.

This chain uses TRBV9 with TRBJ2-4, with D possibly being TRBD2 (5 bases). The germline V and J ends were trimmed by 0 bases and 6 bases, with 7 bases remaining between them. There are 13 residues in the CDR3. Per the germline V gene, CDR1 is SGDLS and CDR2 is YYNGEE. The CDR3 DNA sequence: TGTGCCAGCAGCGTAGCTGAGGGAAACATTCAGTACTTC. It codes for CASSVAEGNIQYF.

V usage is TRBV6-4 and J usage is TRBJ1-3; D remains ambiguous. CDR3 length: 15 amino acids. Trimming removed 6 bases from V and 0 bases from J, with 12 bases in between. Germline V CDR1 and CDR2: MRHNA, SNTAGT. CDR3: CASSPWPYSGNTIYF. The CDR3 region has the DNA TGTGCCAGCAGCCCGTGGCCCTACTCTGGAAACACCATATATTTT.

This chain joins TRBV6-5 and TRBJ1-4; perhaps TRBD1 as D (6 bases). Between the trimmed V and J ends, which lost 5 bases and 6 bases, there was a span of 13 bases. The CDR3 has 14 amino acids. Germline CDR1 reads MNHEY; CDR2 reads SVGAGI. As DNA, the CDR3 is TGTGCCAGCAGTCGGGGCAGGGGAGATGAAAAACTGTTTTTT. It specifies CASSRGRGDEKLFF.

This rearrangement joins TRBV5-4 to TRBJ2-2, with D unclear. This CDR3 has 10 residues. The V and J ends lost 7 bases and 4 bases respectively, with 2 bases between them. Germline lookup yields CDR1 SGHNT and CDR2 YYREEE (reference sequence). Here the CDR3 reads CASGTGELFF. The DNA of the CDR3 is TGTGCCAGCGGCACCGGGGAGCTGTTTTTT.

CDR3 nucleotides: TGTGCCAGCAGCTTGCGGGGGCCTTCCTACAATGAGCAGTTCTTC. It yields the protein CASSLRGPSYNEQFF. J is TRBJ2-1 and V is TRBV5-8; either TRBD1 or TRBD2 may supply D (6 bases each). This CDR3 is 15 amino acids long. Germline V gene data show CDR1 as SGHTS and CDR2 as YDEGEE. Deletions cut 1 base from V and 1 base from J, with 9 bases between.

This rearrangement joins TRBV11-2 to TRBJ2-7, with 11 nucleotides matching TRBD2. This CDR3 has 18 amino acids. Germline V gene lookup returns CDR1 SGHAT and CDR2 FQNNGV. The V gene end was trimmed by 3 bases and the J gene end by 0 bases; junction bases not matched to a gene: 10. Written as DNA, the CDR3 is TGTGCCAGCAGCTTCCGTCTAGCGGGGGGTCCGAGCTCCTACGAGCAGTACTTC. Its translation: CASSFRLAGGPSSYEQYF. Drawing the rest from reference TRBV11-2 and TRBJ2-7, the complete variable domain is EAGVAQSPRYKIIEKRQSVAFWCNPISGHATLYWYQQILGQGPKLLIQFQNNGVVDDSQLPKDRFSAERLKGVDSTLKIQPAKLEDSAVYLCASSFRLAGGPSSYEQYFGPGTRLTVT.

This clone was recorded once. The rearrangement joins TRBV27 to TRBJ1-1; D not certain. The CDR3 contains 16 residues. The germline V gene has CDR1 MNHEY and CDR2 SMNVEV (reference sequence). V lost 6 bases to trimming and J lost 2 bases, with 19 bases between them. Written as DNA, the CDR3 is TGTGCCAGCAGGAGGTCTAGGTACGGGGAAAACACTGAAGCTTTCTTT. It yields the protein CASRRSRYGENTEAFF.

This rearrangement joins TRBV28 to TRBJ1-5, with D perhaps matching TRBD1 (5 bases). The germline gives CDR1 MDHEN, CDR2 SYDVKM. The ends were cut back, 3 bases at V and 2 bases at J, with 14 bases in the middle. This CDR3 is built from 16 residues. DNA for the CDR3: TGTGCCAGCAGTTTTGGGACGGAGGGAGGCAATCAGCCCCAGCATTTT. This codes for CASSFGTEGGNQPQHF.

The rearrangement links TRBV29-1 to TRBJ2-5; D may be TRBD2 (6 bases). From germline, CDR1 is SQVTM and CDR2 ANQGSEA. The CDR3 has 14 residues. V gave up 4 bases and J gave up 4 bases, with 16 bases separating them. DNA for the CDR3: TGCAGCGTTGTAGGTTGGCGGGGAGGAGAGACCCAGTACTTC. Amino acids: CSVVGWRGGETQYF. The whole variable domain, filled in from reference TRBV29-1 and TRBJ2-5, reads SAVISQKPSRDICQRGTSLTIQCQVDSQVTMMFWYRQQPGQSLTLIATANQGSEATYESGFVIDKFPISRPNLTFSTLTVSNMSPEDSSIYLCSVVGWRGGETQYFGPGTRLLVL.

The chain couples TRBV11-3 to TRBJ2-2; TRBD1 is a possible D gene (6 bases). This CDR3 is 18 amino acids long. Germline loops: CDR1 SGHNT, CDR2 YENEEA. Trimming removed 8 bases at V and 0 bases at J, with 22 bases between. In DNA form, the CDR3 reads TGTGCCAGCTCTCGGGCGACAGGAATCTTAACGAACACCGGGGAGCTGTTTTTT. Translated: CASSRATGILTNTGELFF. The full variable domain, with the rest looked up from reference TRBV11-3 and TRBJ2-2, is EAGVVQSPRYKIIEKKQPVAFWCNPISGHNTLYWYLQNLGQGPELLIRYENEEAVDDSQLPKDRFSAERLKGVDSTLKIQPAELGDSAVYLCASSRATGILTNTGELFFGEGSRLTVL.

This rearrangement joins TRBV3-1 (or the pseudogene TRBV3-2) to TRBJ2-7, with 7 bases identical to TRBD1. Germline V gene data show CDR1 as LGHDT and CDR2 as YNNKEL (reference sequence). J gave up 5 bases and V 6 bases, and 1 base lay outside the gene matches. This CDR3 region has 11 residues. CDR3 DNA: TGTGCCAGCAGGGACAGGAACGAGCAGTACTTC. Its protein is CASRDRNEQYF.

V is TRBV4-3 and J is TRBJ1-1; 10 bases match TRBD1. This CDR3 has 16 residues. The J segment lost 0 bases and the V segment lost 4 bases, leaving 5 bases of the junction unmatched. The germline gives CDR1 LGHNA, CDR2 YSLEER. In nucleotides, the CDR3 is TGCGCCAGCAGCCTTTCGGACAGGGGGTTGAACACTGAAGCTTTCTTT. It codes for CASSLSDRGLNTEAFF.

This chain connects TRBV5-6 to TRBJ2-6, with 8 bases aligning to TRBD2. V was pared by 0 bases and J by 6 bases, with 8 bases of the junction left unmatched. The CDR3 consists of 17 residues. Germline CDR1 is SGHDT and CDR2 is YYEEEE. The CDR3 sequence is CASSLARGGSEANVLTF. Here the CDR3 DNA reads TGTGCCAGCAGCTTGGCCCGGGGGGGCTCGGAGGCCAACGTCCTGACTTTC.

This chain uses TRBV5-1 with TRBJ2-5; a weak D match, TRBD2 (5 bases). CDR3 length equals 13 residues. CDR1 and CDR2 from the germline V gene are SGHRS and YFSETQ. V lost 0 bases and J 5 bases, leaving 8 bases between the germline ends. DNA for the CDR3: TGCGCCAGCAGCTTGGGACCGGGGGAGACCCAGTACTTC. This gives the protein CASSLGPGETQYF. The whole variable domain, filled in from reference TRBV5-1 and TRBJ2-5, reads KAGVTQTPRYLIKTRGQQVTLSCSPISGHRSVSWYQQTPGQGLQFLFEYFSETQRNKGNFPGRFSGRQFSNSRSEMNVSTLELGDSALYLCASSLGPGETQYFGPGTRLLVL.

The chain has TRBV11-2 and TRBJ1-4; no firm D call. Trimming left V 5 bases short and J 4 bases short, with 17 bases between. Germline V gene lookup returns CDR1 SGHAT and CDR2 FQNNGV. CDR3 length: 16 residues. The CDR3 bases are TGTGCCAGCAGCCTGGGGTATAGAGGGTTTAATGAAAAACTGTTTTTT. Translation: CASSLGYRGFNEKLFF.

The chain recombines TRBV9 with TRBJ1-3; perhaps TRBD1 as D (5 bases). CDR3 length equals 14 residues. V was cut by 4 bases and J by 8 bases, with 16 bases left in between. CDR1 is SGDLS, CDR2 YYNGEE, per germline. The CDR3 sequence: CASSPVGLGDTIYF. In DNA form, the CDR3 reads TGTGCCAGCAGCCCAGTCGGTCTGGGGGACACCATATATTTT.

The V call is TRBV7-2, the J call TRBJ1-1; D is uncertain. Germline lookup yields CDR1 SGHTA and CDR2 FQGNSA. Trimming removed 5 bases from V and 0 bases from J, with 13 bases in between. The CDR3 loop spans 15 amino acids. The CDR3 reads CASSASSTMNTEAFF. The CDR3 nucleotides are TGTGCCAGCAGCGCCTCCAGCACTATGAACACTGAAGCTTTCTTT.